The present T cell receptor beta chain was sequenced within a study of Graves' ophthalmopathy and Graves' hyperthyroidism. V was shortened by 5 bases and J by 2 bases, with 22 bases between the two germline ends. CDR1 and CDR2 from the germline V gene are SGHTA and FQGNSA. This CDR3 has 18 amino acids. RNA transcripts were the source from which TCR beta CDR3 regions were amplified. A first-round RT-PCR used HTBI primers, followed by a second-round multiplex PCR. TCRdb fed the multiplex PCR reads into MiXCR, producing one record per CDR3 protein. Of roughly 700,000 distinct CDR3 sequences in the sample, approximately 40% were seen once.

Input material: peripheral blood. V and J are TRBV7-2 and TRBJ1-5; a weak D match, TRBD1 (5 bases). The sequence was obtained from an adult man with Graves' ophthalmopathy. CDR3 DNA: TGTGCCAGCAGCCCCCCCAATGGGCCAGGGTCCGGCAATCAGCCCCAGCATTTT. Protein product: CASSPPNGPGSGNQPQHF. Together with reference TRBV7-2 and TRBJ1-5, the CDR3 gives the full variable domain: GAGVSQSPSNKVTEKGKDVELRCDPISGHTALYWYRQSLGQGLEFLIYFQGNSAPDKSGLPSDRFSAERTGGSVSTLTIQRTQQEDSAVYLCASSPPNGPGSGNQPQHFGDGTRLSIL.